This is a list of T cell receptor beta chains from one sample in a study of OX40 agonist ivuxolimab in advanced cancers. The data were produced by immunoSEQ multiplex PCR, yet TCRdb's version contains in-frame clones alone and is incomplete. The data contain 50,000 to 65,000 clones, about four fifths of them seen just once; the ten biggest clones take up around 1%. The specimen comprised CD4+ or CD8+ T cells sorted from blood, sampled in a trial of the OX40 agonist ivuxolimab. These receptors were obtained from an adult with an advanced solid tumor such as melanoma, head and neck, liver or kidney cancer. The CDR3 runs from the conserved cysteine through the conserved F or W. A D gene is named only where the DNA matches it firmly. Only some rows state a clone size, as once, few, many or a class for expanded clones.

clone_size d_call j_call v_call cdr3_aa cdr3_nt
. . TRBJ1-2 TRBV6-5 CASRTGGTNYGYTF TGTGCCAGCAGGACAGGTGGGACTAACTATGGCTACACCTTC
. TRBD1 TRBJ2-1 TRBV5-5 CASSPRTGDYNEQFF TGTGCCAGCAGCCCCCGGACAGGGGACTACAATGAGCAGTTCTTC
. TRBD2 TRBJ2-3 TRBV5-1 CASSFIKRGTDTQYF TGCGCCAGCAGCTTTATCAAGCGGGGGACAGATACGCAGTATTTT
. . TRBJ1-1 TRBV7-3 CASSPTRKKDYTEAFF TGTGCCAGCAGCCCAACCAGAAAGAAAGACTATACTGAAGCTTTCTTT
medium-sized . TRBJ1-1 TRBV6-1 CASSGVHNTEAFF TGTGCCAGCTCAGGGGTCCATAACACTGAAGCTTTCTTT
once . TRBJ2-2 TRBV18 CASSIQGTGELFF TGTGCCAGCTCAATTCAGGGGACCGGGGAGCTGTTTTTT
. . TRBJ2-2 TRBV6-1 CASKVQYTGELFF TGTGCCAGCAAGGTCCAGTACACCGGGGAGCTGTTTTTT
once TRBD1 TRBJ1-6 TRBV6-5 CASSYVSDRGNSPLHF TGTGCCAGCAGTTACGTGTCAGACAGGGGAAATTCACCCCTCCACTTT
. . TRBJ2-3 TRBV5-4 CASSLATGSTDTQYF TGTGCCAGCAGCTTGGCCACGGGGAGCACAGATACGCAGTATTTT
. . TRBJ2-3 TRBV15 CATSRGWGFTDTQYF TGTGCCACCAGCAGAGGGTGGGGTTTCACAGATACGCAGTATTTT
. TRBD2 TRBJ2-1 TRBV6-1 CASSSGGNYNEQFF TGTGCCAGCAGTAGCGGGGGGAACTACAATGAGCAGTTCTTC
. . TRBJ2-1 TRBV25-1 CASSEYRRGYNEQFF TGTGCCAGCAGTGAATATCGGCGAGGGTACAATGAGCAGTTCTTC
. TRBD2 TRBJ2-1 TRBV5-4 CASSPTSGQNSNEQFF TGTGCCAGCAGCCCGACTAGCGGGCAAAACTCCAATGAGCAGTTCTTC
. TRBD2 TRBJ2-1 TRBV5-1 CASSWTPSRRGVGDEQFF TGCGCCAGCAGCTGGACACCCTCAAGGCGGGGGGTCGGGGATGAGCAGTTCTTC
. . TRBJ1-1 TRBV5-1 CASSFSGVNTEAFF TGCGCCAGCAGCTTTTCAGGGGTGAACACTGAAGCTTTCTTT
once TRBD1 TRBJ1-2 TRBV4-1 CASSQDFTGGQGYTF TGCGCCAGCAGCCAAGATTTTACAGGGGGGCAAGGCTACACCTTC
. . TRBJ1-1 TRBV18 CASSPPGMNTEAFF TGTGCCAGCTCACCACCGGGGATGAACACTGAAGCTTTCTTT
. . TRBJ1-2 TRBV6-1 CASSEKGSFIYGYTF TGTGCCAGCAGTGAAAAGGGGAGTTTTATCTATGGCTACACCTTC
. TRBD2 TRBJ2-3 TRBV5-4 CASTSDSGGPYSTQYF TGTGCCAGCACCTCAGATAGCGGGGGGCCCTATAGTACGCAGTATTTT
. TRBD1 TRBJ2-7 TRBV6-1 CASRGGQGGSYEQYF TGTGCCAGCAGAGGAGGACAGGGGGGCTCCTACGAGCAGTACTTC
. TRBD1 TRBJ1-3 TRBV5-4 CASSLVGTGGANTIYF TGTGCCAGCAGCTTGGTTGGGACAGGGGGCGCAAACACCATATATTTT
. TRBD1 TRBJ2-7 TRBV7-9 CASSPETGGLSEQYF TGTGCCAGCAGCCCAGAGACAGGGGGCCTTTCCGAGCAGTACTTC
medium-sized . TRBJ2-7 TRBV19 CASSAGGQRTYEQYF TGTGCCAGTAGTGCGGGGGGACAGCGGACCTACGAGCAGTACTTC
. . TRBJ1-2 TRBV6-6 CASRQGEDYGYTF TGTGCCAGCAGACAGGGTGAAGACTATGGCTACACCTTC
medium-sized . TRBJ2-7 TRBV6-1 CASSPDAGGDREQYF TGTGCCAGCAGCCCCGACGCAGGGGGGGATCGGGAGCAGTACTTC
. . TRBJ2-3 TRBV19 CASSLGLTPTDTQYF TGTGCCAGTAGTTTAGGACTTACCCCCACAGATACGCAGTATTTT
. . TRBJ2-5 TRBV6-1 CAIQGHLQETQYF TGTGCCATCCAGGGACATCTCCAAGAGACCCAGTACTTC
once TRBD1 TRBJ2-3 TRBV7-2 CASSSGQGAGTDTQYF TGTGCCAGCAGCTCGGGACAGGGGGCAGGCACAGATACGCAGTATTTT
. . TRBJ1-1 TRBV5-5 CASSFIGGAGEAFF TGTGCCAGCAGCTTCATTGGGGGCGCGGGTGAAGCTTTCTTT